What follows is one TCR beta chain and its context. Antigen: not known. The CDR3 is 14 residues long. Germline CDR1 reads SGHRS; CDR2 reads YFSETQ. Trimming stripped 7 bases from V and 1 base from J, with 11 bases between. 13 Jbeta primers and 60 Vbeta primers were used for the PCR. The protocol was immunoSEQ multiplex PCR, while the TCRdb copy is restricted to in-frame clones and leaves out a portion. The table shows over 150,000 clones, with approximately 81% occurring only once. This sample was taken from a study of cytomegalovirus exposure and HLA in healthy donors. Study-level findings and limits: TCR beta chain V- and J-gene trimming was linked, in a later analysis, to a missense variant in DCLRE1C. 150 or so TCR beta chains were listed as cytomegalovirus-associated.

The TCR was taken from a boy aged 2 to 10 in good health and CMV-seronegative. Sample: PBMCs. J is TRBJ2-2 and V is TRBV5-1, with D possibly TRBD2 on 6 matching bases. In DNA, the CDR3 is TGCGCCAGCTCAAGGGACTTGAACACCGGGGAGCTGTTTTTT. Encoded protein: CASSRDLNTGELFF.